The 25 T cell receptor beta chains listed next were all sequenced from one sample in a study of tumor-infiltrating lymphocytes in primary liver carcinoma. Starting from around 0.45 ug of total RNA, TCR beta cDNA was produced with a primer in the constant region. ARM-PCR was slightly modified, and three nested multiplex PCR rounds with it gave rise to the TCR beta libraries. Forward primers for TRBV1-TRBV30 and a C-beta reverse primer served the first two PCR rounds, at about 11 cycles each. TCRdb reprocessed the multiplex PCR reads via MiXCR and lists one record per CDR3 protein. This table holds more than 150,000 distinct CDR3 sequences, about 60% found once. Germline DNA was extracted alongside blood RNA, which was obtained from unsorted whole blood. The specimen sequenced was peripheral blood. These TCRs come from a man aged 40-50 years with primary liver carcinoma and hepatitis B virus infection.

This chain connects TRBV10-3 to TRBJ2-1; D is possibly TRBD1 or TRBD2 (6 bases each). Trimming left V 2 bases short and J 13 bases short, with 9 bases between. The CDR3 is 11 amino acids. Germline lookup yields CDR1 ENHRY and CDR2 SYGVKD. CDR3 residues: CAISERGLQFF. The CDR3 bases are TGTGCCATCAGTGAGCGGGGGCTTCAGTTCTTC.

The chain uses TRBV2 and TRBJ2-7; D tentatively reads TRBD1 or TRBD2 (6 bases each). V lost 8 bases and J lost 3, with 17 bases in between. Germline V gene data show CDR1 as SNHLY and CDR2 as FYNNEI. The CDR3 is made up of 14 amino acids. DNA of the CDR3: TGTGCCAGCCGAGACAGCGGAGGGGGCTACGAGCAGTACTTC. It is translated as CASRDSGGGYEQYF.

This clonotype was counted a single time. It may be a read error: a sequence one base away is much more abundant. V is TRBV11-2 and J is TRBJ1-2; possible D gene TRBD1, 5 bases. Trimming took off 4 bases at V and 9 bases at J, with 21 bases between the two ends. The CDR3 runs 15 residues. Germline CDR1 SGHAT, CDR2 FQNNGV. CDR3 bases: TGTGCCAGCAGCTCGAACTCCGGGACTATCGGAAGCTACACCTTC. It translates to CASSSNSGTIGSYTF.

This clonotype has only a few counts. The chain has TRBV11-2 and TRBJ2-2; 8 bases are a match to TRBD2. Germline assignment: CDR1 SGHAT and CDR2 FQNNGV. The CDR3 length is 17 residues. The trim removed 2 bases at V and 2 bases at J, leaving 7 bases unmatched. The CDR3 spells CASSLTGGLANTGELFF. The CDR3 nucleotides read TGTGCCAGCAGCTTAACCGGAGGACTAGCTAACACCGGGGAGCTGTTTTTT.

This clonotype was counted between two and nine times. This chain connects TRBV6-5 to TRBJ1-1, with D perhaps TRBD1 (6 bases). CDR1 is MNHEY and CDR2 is SVGAGI in the germline V gene. The CDR3 sequence is 13 residues long. Trimming removed 2 bases from V and 4 bases from J, with 8 bases in between. DNA for the CDR3: TGTGCCAGCAGTTACGGGGGGGCCACTGAAGCTTTCTTT. This translates into CASSYGGATEAFF.

Concerning this clonotype: A single base separates this from a much larger clone, so it may be a read error. The genes are TRBV29-1 and TRBJ2-1; D not certain. The CDR3 extends over 11 amino acids. The germline V gene encodes CDR1 SQVTM and CDR2 ANQGSEA. The DNA for the CDR3 is TGCAGCGTTGGTACAGACAATGCGCAGTTCTTC. This encodes CSVGTDNAQFF.

This clonotype was seen many times. The rearrangement joins TRBV29-1 to TRBJ2-1; 8 bases match TRBD2. The germline V gene encodes CDR1 SQVTM and CDR2 ANQGSEA. Losses at the gene ends were 0 bases for V and 5 bases for J; bases not matched to a gene: 9. CDR3 size: 16 residues. Written as DNA, the CDR3 is TGCAGCGTTGAAGATCGGACTAGCTACTCTAACAATGAGCAGTTCTTC. It translates to CSVEDRTSYSNNEQFF.

With regard to this clonotype: A read error may be the cause here, since a much bigger clone is one base away. This chain connects TRBV11-2 to TRBJ2-3, with D unresolved. V lost 3 bases to trimming and J lost 0 bases, with 10 bases between them. CDR1 and CDR2 (germline): SGHAT, FQNNGV. The CDR3 is 15 amino acids. The CDR3 loop is CASSFTCGSTDTQYF. CDR3 DNA sequence: TGTGCCAGCAGCTTTACTTGCGGAAGCACAGATACGCAGTATTTT.

With regard to this clonotype: This clone may be a read error of a much larger clone one base away. The chain carries TRBV29-1 and TRBJ2-1, with 9 bases lining up with TRBD2. The ends lost 5 bases at V and 8 bases at J; junction bases unmatched: 16. Germline loops: CDR1 SQVTM, CDR2 ANQGSEA. The CDR3 has 16 residues. The CDR3 loop reads CSVLTPGGRALDEQFF. The CDR3 DNA sequence: TGCAGCGTTCTTACCCCTGGCGGGAGGGCATTAGATGAGCAGTTCTTC.

The chain links TRBV28 to TRBJ1-2; TRBD1 is a possible D gene (5 bases). The V and J ends lost 5 bases and 7 bases respectively, with 20 bases between them. Germline CDR1 reads MDHEN; CDR2 reads SYDVKM. The length of the CDR3 is 15 residues. In nucleotides, the CDR3 is TGTGCCAGCAGTCTAAGGGACTCAGGAACCGGTGGCTACACCTTC. As protein: CASSLRDSGTGGYTF.

This chain joins TRBV12-3 or TRBV12-4 and TRBJ2-1, with D possibly TRBD1 on 6 matching bases. There are 15 residues in the CDR3. Deletions cut 9 bases from V and 0 bases from J, with 15 bases between. CDR3 in amino acids: CASNRDQSSYNEQFF. Here the CDR3 DNA reads TGTGCCAGTAACAGGGACCAGAGCTCCTACAATGAGCAGTTCTTC.

The chain employs TRBV6-2 or TRBV6-3 and TRBJ2-5, with a tentative D call TRBD1 (6 bases). Trimming removed 7 bases at V and 0 bases at J, with 12 bases between. The CDR3 consists of 14 residues. CDR1 is MNHEY, CDR2 SVGEGT, per germline. The CDR3, as DNA: TGTGCCAGCACCGAGGACAGCAACCAAGAGACCCAGTACTTC. Protein product: CASTEDSNQETQYF.

This clonotype was picked up a small number of times. The J gene is TRBJ2-7, the V gene TRBV10-3; 12 bases map to TRBD1. With 4 bases clipped from V and 5 bases from J, the junction kept 6 bases outside the gene matches. This CDR3 spans 15 amino acids. CDR1 and CDR2 (germline): ENHRY, SYGVKD. The CDR3 region is CAISGGTGGYNEQYF. Here the CDR3 DNA reads TGTGCCATCAGTGGCGGGACAGGGGGCTATAACGAGCAGTACTTC.

V usage is TRBV11-3 and J usage is TRBJ2-1; D not resolved. Looked up from germline, CDR1 is SGHNT and CDR2 is YENEEA. The CDR3 runs 13 residues. With 7 bases removed from V and 4 bases from J, the gap between germline ends came to 11 bases. The CDR3 is CASNSNSYNEQFF. The CDR3 region has the DNA TGTGCCAGCAACTCAAACAGTTACAATGAGCAGTTCTTC.

Points on this clonotype: The junction differs from germline at one of its ends, possibly a read error. The CDR3 nucleotides read TGTGCCAGCAGCTTACGTCCCAAGCGGGGGACCACGCACTTC. This codes for CASSLRPKRGTTHF. This rearrangement joins TRBV11-2 to TRBJ2-1; 8 nucleotides match TRBD2. The CDR3 has 14 residues. Germline lookup yields CDR1 SGHAT and CDR2 FQNNGV. Looking up the rest from reference TRBV11-2 and TRBJ2-1 gives the full variable domain: EAGVAQSPRYKIIEKRQSVAFWCNPISGHATLYWYQQILGQGPKLLIQFQNNGVVDDSQLPKDRFSAERLKGVDSTLKIQPAKLEDSAVYLCASSLRPKRGTTHFGPGTRLTVL.

As regards this clonotype: A much bigger clone sits one base away, suggesting this may be a read error. The chain employs TRBV11-2 and TRBJ2-3; 8 bases line up with TRBD2. V was clipped by 2 bases and J by 10 bases; unmatched bases: 8. Germline CDR1 and CDR2: SGHAT and FQNNGV. The CDR3 is 14 amino acids. The CDR3: CASSLNSREDAQYF. DNA of the CDR3: TGTGCCAGCAGCTTAAATTCGCGGGAGGATGCGCAGTATTTT.

Concerning this clonotype itself: It may be a read error: a sequence one base away is much more abundant. The chain uses TRBV11-2 and TRBJ2-5, with 9 bases matching TRBD2. The CDR3 runs 16 residues. CDR1 is SGHAT and CDR2 is FQNNGV in the germline V gene. V dropped 1 base and J dropped 4; count of bases not matched to a gene: 7. This CDR3 is CASSLGLAGSRETQYF. In DNA, the CDR3 is TGTGCCAGCAGCTTAGGCCTAGCGGGAAGTCGAGAGACCCAGTACTTC.

This clonotype was seen only once. The chain joins TRBV7-3 to TRBJ2-6; no clear D. This CDR3 comprises 14 residues. Germline CDR1 is SGHTA and CDR2 is FQGTGA. The V end was cut by 2 bases, the J end by 0 bases, with 2 bases between. The CDR3 bases are TGTGCCAGCAGCTTACACTCTGGGGCCAACGTCCTGACTTTC. This encodes CASSLHSGANVLTF.

Comment on this clonotype: One end of the junction does not line up with germline, which may come from a read error. The chain links TRBV11-2 to TRBJ2-1; D tentatively reads TRBD1 or TRBD2 (5 bases each). Germline V gene lookup returns CDR1 SGHAT and CDR2 FQNNGV. CDR3 length: 14 amino acids. The chain's CDR3 is CTSSRGSSYNEQFF. The CDR3 DNA reads TGTACCAGCAGCCGGGGCAGCTCCTACAATGAGCAGTTCTTC.

Note on this clonotype: At one end, the junction sequence differs from germline, possibly due to a read error. V and J are TRBV11-2 and TRBJ2-1; 8 positions agree with TRBD2. Germline V gene sequence: CDR1 SGHAT, CDR2 FQNNGV. The CDR3 has 16 residues. The chain's CDR3 is CVSRLRREALIKEQFF. As DNA, the CDR3 is TGTGTCAGCAGATTACGGCGGGAGGCCCTGATAAAGGAGCAGTTCTTC.

On this clonotype itself: The junction departs from germline at one end; a sequencing error may be responsible. J is TRBJ1-1 and V is TRBV12-3 or TRBV12-4, with D hard to call. The CDR3 has 15 amino acids. This chain's CDR3 is CASSLLAVGDTEAFF. The CDR3, as DNA: TGTGCAAGCAGTTTACTGGCGGTCGGCGACACTGAAGCTTTCTTT.

This sequence joins TRBV29-1 and TRBJ1-1, with D perhaps matching TRBD1 (5 bases). Per germline, CDR1 SQVTM and CDR2 ANQGSEA. The CDR3 length is 13 residues. V dropped 3 bases and J dropped 2 bases, with 10 bases sitting between them. The CDR3 reads CSVDQGINTEAFF. The DNA of the CDR3 is TGCAGCGTTGATCAGGGCATAAACACTGAAGCTTTCTTT.

V is TRBV29-1 and J is TRBJ2-1; 7 bases agree with TRBD2. The germline V gene encodes CDR1 SQVTM and CDR2 ANQGSEA. The CDR3 has 15 amino acids. J lost 6 bases, V lost 3 bases, and 11 bases had no gene match. The CDR3 bases are TGCAGCGTTGAGGGGGTGGGAGGGCCGCTCAATGAGCAGTTCTTC. It is translated as CSVEGVGGPLNEQFF.

This clonotype was found many times. The rearrangement uses TRBV11-2 and TRBJ2-5; 7 bases align to TRBD1. CDR3 size: 15 residues. Germline-derived CDR1 and CDR2 are SGHAT and FQNNGV. The J segment lost 4 bases and the V segment lost 4 bases, leaving 9 bases of the junction unmatched. Here the CDR3 reads CASSYPTGQTETQYF. DNA for the CDR3: TGTGCCAGCAGCTACCCGACAGGGCAAACAGAGACCCAGTACTTC.

This clonotype was detected only a few times. The chain is built from TRBV29-1 and TRBJ1-2; tentatively, D is TRBD1 (5 bases). The CDR3 covers 12 residues. Germline assignment: CDR1 SQVTM and CDR2 ANQGSEA. V was trimmed by 7 bases and J by 4 bases, leaving 13 bases between them. CDR3 nucleotide sequence: TGCAGCGGGTACGACAGAGTCTATGGCTACACCTTC. Translating gives CSGYDRVYGYTF. The full variable domain, with the rest looked up from reference TRBV29-1 and TRBJ1-2, is SAVISQKPSRDICQRGTSLTIQCQVDSQVTMMFWYRQQPGQSLTLIATANQGSEATYESGFVIDKFPISRPNLTFSTLTVSNMSPEDSSIYLCSGYDRVYGYTFGSGTRLTVV.